The rows below give T cell receptor beta chains drawn from one sample of a study of blood T cell repertoires in COVID-19. Sequencing used immunoSEQ multiplex PCR; TCRdb keeps in-frame clones, though not all of them. This table has about 76,000 clones, roughly 88% appearing once. What was sequenced was peripheral blood. The receptors originated from a man between 45 and 60 years old with active COVID-19. Each CDR3 is given with its conserved first and last residue. The D gene is left open where the match is weak. The size field is filled for only some rows; it gives once, few, many or a size class.

>TRBD2|NA|TRBV7-3|TRBJ2-1
TGTGCCAGCAGCTTTGGACTAGCGGGAAACAATGAGCAGTTCTTC
CASSFGLAGNNEQFF
>NA|NA|TRBV7-9|TRBJ1-6
TGTGCCAGCAGCTTAGACGCCAGGGGTTATTCACCCCTCCACTTT
CASSLDARGYSPLHF
>TRBD2|NA|TRBV7-6|TRBJ2-1
TGTGCCAGCAGCTTAGTGACGGCGGGAGGGTACAATGAGCAGTTCTTC
CASSLVTAGGYNEQFF
>TRBD2|NA|TRBV14|TRBJ2-5
TGTGCCAGCAGCCAAGGCGGGAGTCTTGGAGAGACCCAGTACTTC
CASSQGGSLGETQYF
>NA|NA|TRBV5-4|TRBJ1-1
TGTGCCAGCAGCTTCCTGACAGAGAACACTGAAGCTTTCTTT
CASSFLTENTEAFF
>NA|NA|TRBV28|TRBJ1-3
TGTGCCAGCAGTCTCGGGGGGTTTGGAAACACCATATATTTT
CASSLGGFGNTIYF
>NA|few|TRBV24-1|TRBJ1-1
TGTGCCACCAGTGATTTCCGAGGGACTGAAGCTTTCTTT
CATSDFRGTEAFF
>NA|once|TRBV11-2|TRBJ1-2
TGTGCCAGCAGCTTAGGAGGGTTCTATGGCTACACCTTC
CASSLGGFYGYTF
>TRBD1|NA|TRBV9|TRBJ1-2
TGTGCCAGCAGCGTCCGGGACAGGGAGAGTTTCGGCTACACCTTC
CASSVRDRESFGYTF
>NA|NA|TRBV6-2/TRBV6-3|TRBJ1-2
TGTGCCAGCAGTTACTCGGGGGCCGCAAATGGCTACACCTTC
CASSYSGAANGYTF
>TRBD2|NA|TRBV5-6|TRBJ2-1
TGTGCCAGCAGCTGGACGACTAGCGGGGGGGCCTACAATGAGCAGTTCTTC
CASSWTTSGGAYNEQFF
>NA|NA|TRBV9|TRBJ1-2
TGTGCCAGCAGCGGACAGAAACCAAGGTCTGGCTACACCTTC
CASSGQKPRSGYTF
>NA|NA|TRBV4-2|TRBJ1-2
TGTGCCAGCAGCCAAGATCAGAGACAGGCCTATGGCTACACCTTC
CASSQDQRQAYGYTF
>TRBD1|NA|TRBV28|TRBJ2-5
TGTGCCAGCAGTTGGACAGGGGGCTTCCAGGAGACCCAGTACTTC
CASSWTGGFQETQYF
>TRBD2|NA|TRBV2|TRBJ2-1
TGTGCCCGCGGGGCGGGGGGGCGCGGAAATGAGCAGTTCTTC
CARGAGGRGNEQFF
>NA|once|TRBV7-8|TRBJ1-3
TGTGCCAGCAGCTTAGTGGGGGCCAACTCTGGAAACACCATATATTTT
CASSLVGANSGNTIYF
>NA|medium-sized|TRBV6-2/TRBV6-3|TRBJ2-1
TGTGCCAGCAGCCCTACAGGACGGCGGAATGAGCAGTTCTTC
CASSPTGRRNEQFF
>TRBD1|few|TRBV7-3|TRBJ2-7
TGTGCCAGCAGCTCGACAGGGGGCGAGCAGTACTTC
CASSSTGGEQYF
>NA|NA|TRBV2|TRBJ1-1
TGTGCCAGCAGTGACCCCTCACGAGCTGAAGCTTTCTTT
CASSDPSRAEAFF
>TRBD1|NA|TRBV2|TRBJ2-5
TGTGCCAGTCTTCGACAGGGTGAGACCCAGTACTTC
CASLRQGETQYF
>TRBD1|NA|TRBV28|TRBJ1-4
TGTGCCAGCAGTAGAACCGGGACAGGGGGTAATGAAAAACTGTTTTTT
CASSRTGTGGNEKLFF
>NA|NA|TRBV7-3|TRBJ2-7
TGTGCCAGCAGCTTAAACAGGGCCCACGAGCAGTACTTC
CASSLNRAHEQYF